This is a list of T cell receptor beta chains from one sample in a study of human T cells and chemical hapten exposure. TCRdb re-called the RACE reads with MiXCR, one entry per CDR3 protein. The sample lists tens of thousands of distinct CDR3 sequences, about 10% occurring once. The material sequenced was whole blood, taken in connection with sensitization to the hapten diphenylcyclopropenone (DPC). These receptors were taken from a woman aged 45-60 years with alopecia areata. Some clones in this sample may be carry-over from other donors' samples. CDR3s include the opening cysteine and the closing phenylalanine or tryptophan. D genes are given only for firm matches. Rows may omit the clone size; those that give it use once, few, many or a size class.

J,V,length,D,size,CDR3,DNA
TRBJ2-7,TRBV10-1,16,TRBD1,few,CASSDHSPGQGNEQYF,TGCGCCAGCAGTGACCATTCCCCGGGACAGGGGAACGAGCAGTACTTC
TRBJ2-5,TRBV6-5,16,.,.,CASSYSGGGGMETQYF,TGTGCCAGCAGTTACTCTGGGGGGGGCGGTATGGAGACCCAGTACTTC
TRBJ2-7,TRBV7-6,13,.,.,CASSLAPTYEQYF,TGTGCCAGCAGCTTAGCGCCCACCTACGAGCAGTACTTC
TRBJ2-7,TRBV3-1,15,TRBD2,.,CASSWGLAVSYEQYF,TGTGCCAGCAGCTGGGGACTAGCGGTTAGCTACGAGCAGTACTTC
TRBJ1-1,TRBV29-1,13,.,many,CSGKDGGIGEAFF,TGCAGTGGTAAGGACGGGGGGATTGGTGAAGCTTTCTTT
TRBJ2-3,TRBV11-2,17,.,.,CASSFFPPSANLDTQYF,TGTGCCAGCAGCTTCTTTCCCCCATCCGCAAATTTAGATACGCAGTATTTT
TRBJ2-1,TRBV29-1,14,TRBD2,many,CSVDSGRAYNEQFF,TGCAGCGTTGATAGCGGGAGGGCCTACAATGAGCAGTTCTTC
TRBJ2-7,TRBV2,14,.,many,CASSEWWSTYEQYF,TGTGCCAGCAGTGAATGGTGGAGTACCTACGAGCAGTACTTC
TRBJ2-1,TRBV6-4,15,TRBD2,.,CASRIAGGSYNEQFF,TGTGCCAGCAGAATAGCGGGAGGGTCCTACAATGAGCAGTTCTTC
TRBJ2-2,TRBV6-2/TRBV6-3,16,.,many,CASSRAGTYGAGELFF,TGTGCCAGCAGCCGGGCCGGGACTTATGGGGCCGGGGAGCTGTTTTTT
TRBJ2-2,TRBV6-1,16,TRBD2,many,CASSPRSGIGTGELFF,TGTGCCAGCAGCCCCAGGAGCGGGATAGGCACCGGGGAGCTGTTTTTT
TRBJ2-7,TRBV20-1,13,.,many,CSTRTPQNYEQYF,TGCAGTACGAGGACTCCACAGAACTACGAGCAGTACTTC
TRBJ2-5,TRBV7-2,13,.,.,CASSFGRQETQYF,TGTGCCAGCAGCTTTGGCAGGCAAGAGACCCAGTACTTC
TRBJ2-3,TRBV7-2,16,TRBD2,few,CASSLQRGHSTDTQYF,TGTGCCAGCTCACTCCAGCGGGGGCACAGCACAGATACGCAGTATTTT
TRBJ2-1,TRBV30,15,TRBD2,many,CAWSKTSGSAYEQFF,TGTGCCTGGAGTAAAACTAGCGGGAGTGCATATGAGCAGTTCTTC
TRBJ2-7,TRBV25-1,14,TRBD2,few,CASRKGLAVSEQYF,TGTGCCAGCAGAAAGGGACTAGCAGTGAGTGAGCAGTACTTC
TRBJ2-5,TRBV14,17,TRBD1,many,CASSQGTGDRYQETQYF,TGTGCCAGCAGCCAAGGGACTGGGGACAGATACCAAGAGACCCAGTACTTC
TRBJ2-1,TRBV4-3,15,.,few,CASSQEGKVDNEQFF,TGCGCCAGCAGCCAAGAGGGGAAGGTGGACAATGAGCAGTTCTTC
TRBJ2-5,TRBV29-1,16,TRBD1,.,CSVDSSGTGGQETQYF,TGCAGCGTTGACTCCTCCGGGACAGGGGGCCAAGAGACCCAGTACTTC
TRBJ1-2,TRBV6-6,13,.,many,CASSYSRDTPLTF,TGTGCCAGCAGTTACTCGAGGGACACTCCTCTCACCTTC
TRBJ2-7,TRBV7-2,15,TRBD1,.,CASSSTGQGRNEQYF,TGTGCCAGCAGCTCGACGGGACAGGGAAGAAACGAGCAGTACTTC
TRBJ2-7,TRBV7-2,13,.,many,CASSLDWGAEQYF,TGTGCCAGCAGCTTAGATTGGGGAGCCGAGCAGTACTTC
TRBJ2-7,TRBV30,13,TRBD2,many,CAWRAGATYEQYF,TGTGCCTGGAGAGCGGGGGCCACCTACGAGCAGTACTTC
TRBJ2-5,TRBV9,13,.,.,CASSPLPGETQYF,TGTGCCAGCAGCCCACTTCCAGGGGAGACCCAGTACTTC
TRBJ2-3,TRBV15,13,TRBD2,many,CATSGGLMGTQYF,TGTGCCACCAGCGGGGGACTAATGGGTACGCAGTATTTT
TRBJ1-1,TRBV12-3/TRBV12-4,15,.,few,CASGLTGTPFAEAFF,TGTGCCAGTGGGTTAACAGGGACCCCTTTCGCTGAAGCTTTCTTT
TRBJ2-3,TRBV5-4,14,.,few,CASSLVVSTDTQYF,TGTGCCAGCAGCTTGGTGGTCAGCACAGATACGCAGTATTTT
TRBJ1-4,TRBV7-2,16,.,.,CASSKRGGVTNEKLFF,TGTGCCAGCAGCAAAAGGGGAGGCGTCACTAATGAAAAACTGTTTTTT
TRBJ2-2,TRBV5-4,17,TRBD2,few,CASSSLISGINTGELFF,TGTGCCAGCAGCTCTCTAATTAGCGGGATAAACACCGGGGAGCTGTTTTTT
TRBJ1-2,TRBV12-3/TRBV12-4,15,.,.,CASSLGPGEVYGYTF,TGTGCCAGCAGTTTAGGTCCCGGGGAAGTGTATGGCTACACCTTC
TRBJ1-2,TRBV30,15,.,few,CAWSVPSGVNYGYTF,TGTGCCTGGAGTGTACCGTCAGGAGTTAACTATGGCTACACCTTC
TRBJ1-6,TRBV11-3,16,.,few,CASSLRGSSYNSPLHF,TGTGCCAGCAGCTTGCGGGGAAGCTCCTATAATTCACCCCTCCACTTT
TRBJ1-6,TRBV7-2,15,TRBD1,few,CASSKRGQGTSPLHF,TGTGCCAGCAGCAAACGAGGACAGGGGACCTCACCCCTCCACTTT
TRBJ1-2,TRBV25-1,16,.,few,CASSGAGETSNYGYTF,TGTGCCAGCAGTGGGGCAGGGGAAACGTCTAACTATGGCTACACCTTC
TRBJ2-5,TRBV11-2,15,TRBD2,few,CASSLSGTYQETQYF,TGTGCCAGCAGCTTAAGCGGGACGTACCAAGAGACCCAGTACTTC
TRBJ2-3,TRBV4-1,16,.,few,CASSQPGRGISDTQYF,TGCGCCAGCAGCCAACCGGGGAGGGGGATCTCAGATACGCAGTATTTT
TRBJ1-4,TRBV29-1,13,TRBD1,.,CSVDGQGVEKLFF,TGCAGCGTAGATGGACAGGGGGTTGAAAAACTGTTTTTT
TRBJ2-2,TRBV7-8,14,.,many,CASSFNRASGELFF,TGTGCCAGCAGCTTCAACAGGGCCTCCGGGGAGCTGTTTTTT
TRBJ2-2,TRBV2,13,.,few,CASSGTNTGELFF,TGTGCCAGCAGTGGGACTAACACCGGGGAGCTGTTTTTT
TRBJ2-1,TRBV18,15,TRBD2,.,CASSAIAGGYNEQFF,TGTGCCAGCTCAGCAATAGCGGGAGGCTACAATGAGCAGTTCTTC
TRBJ2-3,TRBV3-1,15,TRBD1,.,CASTPRTGVADTQYF,TGTGCCAGCACCCCCCGGACAGGGGTAGCAGATACGCAGTATTTT
TRBJ1-1,TRBV5-1,15,TRBD1,many,CASSTTGTGASEAFF,TGCGCCAGCAGCACAACCGGGACAGGGGCTTCTGAAGCTTTCTTT
TRBJ1-5,TRBV20-1,12,.,few,CSARTTGGPQHF,TGCAGTGCTAGAACTACAGGAGGGCCCCAGCATTTT
TRBJ1-2,TRBV2,14,TRBD1,many,CASSESRGSYGYTF,TGTGCCAGCAGTGAGTCCAGGGGGTCGTACGGCTACACCTTC
TRBJ1-6,TRBV6-2/TRBV6-3,13,.,few,CASSYFSNSPLHF,TGTGCCAGCAGTTACTTTTCGAACTCACCCCTCCACTTT
TRBJ2-7,TRBV7-2,13,TRBD1,.,CASSIDRAYEQYF,TGTGCCAGCAGCATAGACAGGGCATACGAGCAGTACTTC
TRBJ2-3,TRBV20-1,15,TRBD2,.,CSASGASGITDTQYF,TGCAGTGCTAGTGGCGCTAGCGGGATCACAGATACGCAGTATTTT
TRBJ2-1,TRBV7-9,15,.,.,CASSPGQGRYNEQFF,TGTGCCAGCAGCCCAGGTCAGGGACGGTACAATGAGCAGTTCTTC
TRBJ2-5,TRBV20-1,13,.,.,CSAQEGQEETQYF,TGCAGTGCCCAGGAGGGCCAGGAAGAGACCCAGTACTTC
TRBJ2-2,TRBV4-3,14,.,many,CASSQLTITGELFF,TGCGCCAGCAGCCAACTGACCATCACCGGGGAGCTGTTTTTT
TRBJ2-1,TRBV20-1,18,TRBD2,many,CSARDLPGTSGVVDEQFF,TGCAGTGCTAGAGATCTCCCCGGGACTAGCGGGGTGGTTGATGAGCAGTTCTTC
TRBJ2-5,TRBV11-2,14,TRBD2,few,CASSLGAGGETQYF,TGTGCCAGCAGCTTAGGGGCGGGAGGTGAGACCCAGTACTTC
TRBJ2-1,TRBV7-6,17,TRBD2,many,CASTPTSGGSSYNEQFF,TGTGCCAGCACTCCGACTAGCGGGGGAAGCTCCTACAATGAGCAGTTCTTC
TRBJ1-3,TRBV6-6,14,.,many,CASRTGVSGNTIYF,TGTGCCAGCAGAACCGGGGTCTCTGGAAACACCATATATTTT
TRBJ2-1,TRBV6-1,14,.,few,CASRADSSYNEQFF,TGTGCCAGCAGAGCAGACAGCTCCTACAATGAGCAGTTCTTC
TRBJ2-2,TRBV19,16,TRBD2,.,CASSAASGRSTGELFF,TGTGCCAGTAGTGCCGCTAGCGGGAGGTCCACCGGGGAGCTGTTTTTT
TRBJ1-2,TRBV20-1,15,.,many,CSARDSRDTNYGYTF,TGCAGTGCTAGAGATAGCCGGGACACTAACTATGGCTACACCTTC
TRBJ2-1,TRBV7-6,17,.,.,CASSLTFRATGSHEQFF,TGTGCCAGCAGCTTAACCTTTAGGGCTACCGGGTCCCATGAGCAGTTCTTC